The present T cell receptor delta chain was sequenced within a study of gamma-delta chains in newborns, infants, children. Across the whole study: Microbial exposure reportedly drives polyclonal innate γδ T cell expansion after birth.

By proportion, this clone is medium-sized. Trimming took 3 bases from V and 0 from J; bases not matched to a gene: 14. Germline loops: CDR1 GEAIGNYY, CDR2 EKD. The CDR3 loop spans 22 amino acids. TCRdb used CATT to re-call clones from the reads. The sample holds fewer than 4,500 delta-chain clones, 2.5% to 3.5% seen once. Sequences were obtained from blood. The rearrangement uses TRDV2 and TRDJ3; 12 bases map to TRDD3. This TCR derives from a child who was a newborn, infant or young child, either healthy, febrile or measles-vaccinated (not recorded which). Here the CDR3 reads CACDAVLGDTLTSSWDTRQMFF. The CDR3 DNA reads as TGTGCCTGTGACGCCGTACTGGGGGATACCTTAACTAGCTCCTGGGACACCCGACAGATGTTTTTC.